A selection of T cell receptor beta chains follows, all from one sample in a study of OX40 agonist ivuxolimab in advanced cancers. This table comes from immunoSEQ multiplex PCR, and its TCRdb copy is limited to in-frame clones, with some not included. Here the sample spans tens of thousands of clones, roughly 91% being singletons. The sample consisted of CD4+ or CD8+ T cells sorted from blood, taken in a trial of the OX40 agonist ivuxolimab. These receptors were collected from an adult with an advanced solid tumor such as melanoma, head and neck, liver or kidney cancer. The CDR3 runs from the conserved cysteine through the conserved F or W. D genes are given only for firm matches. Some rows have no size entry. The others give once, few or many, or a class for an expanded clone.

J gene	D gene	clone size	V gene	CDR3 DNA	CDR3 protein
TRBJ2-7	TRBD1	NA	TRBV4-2	TGTGCCAGCAGCCAAGGGTGGACGGACAGGGCTTCCTACGAGCAGTACTTC	CASSQGWTDRASYEQYF
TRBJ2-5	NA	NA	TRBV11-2	TGTGCCAGCAGTCGGGACGGAACACAAGAGACCCAGTACTTC	CASSRDGTQETQYF
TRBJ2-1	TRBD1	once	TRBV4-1	TGCGCCAGCGGAACAGGGGGTTACGACAATGAGCAGTTCTTC	CASGTGGYDNEQFF
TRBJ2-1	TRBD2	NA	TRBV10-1	TGCGCCAGCAGTGTCGGGACTAGCGGCAGCTCCTACAATGAGCAGTTCTTC	CASSVGTSGSSYNEQFF
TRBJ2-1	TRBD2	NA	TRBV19	TGTGCCACTGCACTAGCGGGAGGGCCGAATGAGCAGTTCTTC	CATALAGGPNEQFF
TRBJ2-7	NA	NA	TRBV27	TGTGCCAGCAGTCCCCCCGGGTCCTCCTACGAGCAGTACTTC	CASSPPGSSYEQYF
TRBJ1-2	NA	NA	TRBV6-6	TGTGCCACCAAACCGACAGGAGGATACCTTTATGGCTACACCTTC	CATKPTGGYLYGYTF
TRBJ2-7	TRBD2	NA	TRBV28	TGTGCCAGCACCCCGGGACTAGCGGGCTACGAGCAGTACTTC	CASTPGLAGYEQYF
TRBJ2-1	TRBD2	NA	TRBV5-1	TGCGCCAGCAGCGTGACTAGCGGAGCTTACAATGAGCAGTTCTTC	CASSVTSGAYNEQFF
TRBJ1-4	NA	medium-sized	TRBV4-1	TGCGCCAGCAGCCAAGAATCCCCCGCCCCAACTAATGAAAAACTGTTTTTT	CASSQESPAPTNEKLFF
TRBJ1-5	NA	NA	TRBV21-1	TGTGCCAGCAGCAAAGGGATGAGGTTTGTAGGCAATCAGCCCCAGCATTTT	CASSKGMRFVGNQPQHF
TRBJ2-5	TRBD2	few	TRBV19	TGTGCCACTGGGCTGACTAGCTATGAGACCCAGTACTTC	CATGLTSYETQYF
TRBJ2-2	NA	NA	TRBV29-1	TGCAGCGTTGTTAGTGGGTCCGGGGAGCTGTTTTTT	CSVVSGSGELFF
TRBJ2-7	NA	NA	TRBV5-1	TGCGCCAGCACCTTGGTCCCGCAGAACTCCTACGAGCAGTACTTC	CASTLVPQNSYEQYF
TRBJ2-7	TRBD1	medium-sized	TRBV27	TGTGCCAGCAGTCACACGACAGGGTTCGAGCAGTACTTC	CASSHTTGFEQYF
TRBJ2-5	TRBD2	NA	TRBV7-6	TGTGCCAGCAGCTTCAGCGGGAGTTGGGAAGAGACCCAGTACTTC	CASSFSGSWEETQYF
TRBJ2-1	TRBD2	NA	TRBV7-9	TGTGCCAGCAGCCCCCTAGCGGGGGGAAACAATGAGCAGTTCTTC	CASSPLAGGNNEQFF
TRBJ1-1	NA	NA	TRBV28	TGTGCCAGCAGTTTAAGTAGAAACACTGAAGCTTTCTTT	CASSLSRNTEAFF
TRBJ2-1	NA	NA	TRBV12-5	TGTGCTAGTGGTTTCGGATGGGAGGCCTACGATATAGAGCAGTTCTTC	CASGFGWEAYDIEQFF
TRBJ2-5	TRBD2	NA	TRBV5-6	TGTGCCAGCAGCTTGGTAGCCCTAGCGGGAGAGGTAGTTATAGGGACCCAGTACTTC	CASSLVALAGEVVIGTQYF
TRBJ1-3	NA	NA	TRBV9	TGTGCCAGCAGCGTAGCGGGGGTCCAGAGAGACACCATATATTTT	CASSVAGVQRDTIYF
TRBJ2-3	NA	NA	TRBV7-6	TGTGCCAGCAGCTTAGGGGGGGCTTCCACAGATACGCAGTATTTT	CASSLGGASTDTQYF
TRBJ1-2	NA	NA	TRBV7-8	TGTGCCAGCAGCTTGACTATCTTACTGGGCTATGGCTACACCTTC	CASSLTILLGYGYTF
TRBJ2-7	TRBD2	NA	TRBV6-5	TGTGCCAGCAGTTCAAGGACTAGCTTTTCCTACGAGCAGTACTTC	CASSSRTSFSYEQYF
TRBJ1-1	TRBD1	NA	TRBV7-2	TGTGCCAGCAGCCTCGGACAGGGGACTGAAGCTTTCTTT	CASSLGQGTEAFF
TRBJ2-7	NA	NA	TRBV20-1	TGCAGTGCCCTCACCGATGGGGAGCAGTACTTC	CSALTDGEQYF
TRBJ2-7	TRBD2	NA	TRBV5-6	TGTGCCAGCAGCCACGCCCCTAGCGGGGGGCTTTACGAGCAGTACTTC	CASSHAPSGGLYEQYF
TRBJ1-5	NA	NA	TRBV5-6	TGTGCCAGCAGCTTGGCCACAACTAGCAATCAGCCCCAGCATTTT	CASSLATTSNQPQHF
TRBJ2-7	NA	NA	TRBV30	TGTGCCTGGAGGGGGGACCGAGAGGGAAAATACGAGCAGTACTTC	CAWRGDREGKYEQYF
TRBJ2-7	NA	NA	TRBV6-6	TGTGCCAGCAGTTATAAAGGGATCCTCACTACCTACGAGCAGTACTTC	CASSYKGILTTYEQYF
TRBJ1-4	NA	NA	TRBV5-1	TGCGCCAGCAGCTTGCTAGGGGCGTCCACTAATGAAAAACTGTTTTTT	CASSLLGASTNEKLFF
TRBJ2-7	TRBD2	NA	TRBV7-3	TGTGCCAGCAGCTTAACCGGGATGAGCGGGGACGAGCAGTACTTC	CASSLTGMSGDEQYF
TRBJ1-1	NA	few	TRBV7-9	TGTGCCAGCAGCTTATTGGGGACGGGCACTGAAGCTTTCTTT	CASSLLGTGTEAFF
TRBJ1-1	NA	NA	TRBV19	TGTGCCAGTAGTATAGTGCAGAACACTGAAGCTTTCTTT	CASSIVQNTEAFF
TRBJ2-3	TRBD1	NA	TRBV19	TGTGCCAGTTCGGACAGGTACAACACAGATACGCAGTATTTT	CASSDRYNTDTQYF
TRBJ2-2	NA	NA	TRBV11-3	TGTGCCAGCAGCTTCGACAGAACGAACACCGGGGAGCTGTTTTTT	CASSFDRTNTGELFF